In its sample, the clone carrying this T cell receptor (beta chain) was seen many times. At one end the junction does not follow the germline gene, possibly because of a read error. This CDR3 is 12 amino acids long. This specimen belongs to a study of identical twins. Using its own MiXCR run on the 5' RACE reads, TCRdb lists one record per CDR3 protein. The sample contains 400,000 to 550,000 distinct CDR3 sequences, around 20% of which appear only once. The same specimen was also included in a second study, on T cells expressing NK-cell markers. As that study records: Beta-chain profiling covered CD3+CD56+NKG2C+, CD3+CD56+NKG2C- and CD3+CD56-NKG2C+ sorted subsets.

This receptor was taken from a woman between 18 and 29 years old in good health. The V call is TRBV12-3 or TRBV12-4, the J call TRBJ2-2; D gene ambiguous. Sequenced: CD4+ T cells sorted from blood. The CDR3 sequence is CASSFGTGELFF. The CDR3 DNA reads TGCGCCAGCAGCTTCGGCACCGGGGAGCTGTTTTTT.